This T cell receptor beta chain is from a study of graft-versus-host responses after intestinal transplantation. As for the study in general: Transplants given to recipients were multivisceral, liver-intestinal, or isolated intestinal. Findings and limits, study-wide: Graft-versus-host to host-versus-graft clonal ratios in allografts were high in patients with graft-donor T cell macrochimerism.

Here immunoSEQ multiplex PCR was the method, and the copy in TCRdb shows in-frame clones only, minus some. The sample lists 4,500 to 6,500 clones; 33% were seen once. Around 200,000 CFSE-labeled responder cells were plated with around 200,000 irradiated, violet-dye-labeled stimulator cells. After mixed lymphocyte reaction, dividing CD4+ and CD8+ responder T cells were sorted. This CDR3 has 13 amino acids. Trimming took 8 bases from V and 7 from J, leaving 15 bases between them. Germline V lookup: CDR1 MNHEY, CDR2 SMNVEV (reference sequence). The sequencing used alloreactive CD8+ T cells from a mixed lymphocyte reaction culture, collected before intestinal transplant. Noted subset: CFSE-low proliferating T cells sorted from roughly six-day pre-transplant mixed lymphocyte reaction (GvH or HvG direction). This TCR came from a human patient who received an intestinal transplant. The chain employs TRBV27 and TRBJ2-1, with a tentative D call TRBD1 (6 bases). CDR3 DNA: TGTGCCAGCGGGGTTTTAGGGGGAAATGAGCAGTTCTTC. It encodes CASGVLGGNEQFF.